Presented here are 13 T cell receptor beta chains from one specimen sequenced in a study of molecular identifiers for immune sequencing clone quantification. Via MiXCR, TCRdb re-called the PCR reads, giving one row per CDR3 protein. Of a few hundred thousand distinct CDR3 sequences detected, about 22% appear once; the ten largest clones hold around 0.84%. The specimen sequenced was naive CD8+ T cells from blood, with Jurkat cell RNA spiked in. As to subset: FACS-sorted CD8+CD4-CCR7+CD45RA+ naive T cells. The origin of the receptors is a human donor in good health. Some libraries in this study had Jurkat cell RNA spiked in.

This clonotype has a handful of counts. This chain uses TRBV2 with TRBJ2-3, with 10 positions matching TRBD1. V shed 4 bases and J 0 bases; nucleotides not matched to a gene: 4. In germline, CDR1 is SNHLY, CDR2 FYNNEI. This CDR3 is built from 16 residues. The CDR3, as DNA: TGTGCCAGCAGTGTTGGACAGGGGGTCAGCACAGATACGCAGTATTTT. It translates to CASSVGQGVSTDTQYF.

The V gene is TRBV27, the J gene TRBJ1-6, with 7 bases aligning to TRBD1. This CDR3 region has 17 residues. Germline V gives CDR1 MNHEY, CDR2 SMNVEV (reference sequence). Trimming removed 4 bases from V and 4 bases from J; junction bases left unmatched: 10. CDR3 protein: CASSSWTGSLYNSPLHF. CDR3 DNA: TGTGCCAGCAGTTCATGGACAGGTTCCCTTTATAATTCACCCCTCCACTTT.

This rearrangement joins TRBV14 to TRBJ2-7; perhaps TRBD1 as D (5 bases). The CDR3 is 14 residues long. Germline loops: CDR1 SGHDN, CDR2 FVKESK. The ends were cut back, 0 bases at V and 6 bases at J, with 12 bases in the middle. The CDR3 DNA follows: TGTGCCAGCAGCCAAGAGGGCCAGGGTCTCGAGCAGTACTTC. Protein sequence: CASSQEGQGLEQYF. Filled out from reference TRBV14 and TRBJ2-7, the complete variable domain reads EAGVTQFPSHSVIEKGQTVTLRCDPISGHDNLYWYRRVMGKEIKFLLHFVKESKQDESGMPNNRFLAERTGGTYSTLKVQPAELEDSGVYFCASSQEGQGLEQYFGPGTRLTVT.

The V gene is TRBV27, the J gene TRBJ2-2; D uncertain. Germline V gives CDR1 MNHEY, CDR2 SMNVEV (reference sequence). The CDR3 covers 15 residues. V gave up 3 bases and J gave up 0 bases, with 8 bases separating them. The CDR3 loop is CASSFSVPNTGELFF. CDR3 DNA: TGTGCCAGCAGTTTTTCCGTCCCGAACACCGGGGAGCTGTTTTTT.

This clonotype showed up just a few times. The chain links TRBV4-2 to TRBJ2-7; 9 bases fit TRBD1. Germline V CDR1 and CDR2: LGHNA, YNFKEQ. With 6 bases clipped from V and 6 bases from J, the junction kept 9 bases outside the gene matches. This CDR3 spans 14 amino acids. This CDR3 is CASSTGQGPFEQYF. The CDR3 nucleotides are TGTGCCAGCAGTACGGGACAGGGCCCATTCGAGCAGTACTTC.

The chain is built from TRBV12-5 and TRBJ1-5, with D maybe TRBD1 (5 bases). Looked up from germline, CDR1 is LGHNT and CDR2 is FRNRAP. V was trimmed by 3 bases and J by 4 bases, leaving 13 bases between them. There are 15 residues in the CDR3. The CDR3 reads CASGLDGGGNQPQHF. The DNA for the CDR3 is TGTGCTAGTGGTTTAGACGGGGGTGGGAATCAGCCCCAGCATTTT. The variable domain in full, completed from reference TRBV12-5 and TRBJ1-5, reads DARVTQTPRHKVTEMGQEVTMRCQPILGHNTVFWYRQTMMQGLELLAYFRNRAPLDDSGMPKDRFSAEMPDATLATLKIQPSEPRDSAVYFCASGLDGGGNQPQHFGDGTRLSIL.

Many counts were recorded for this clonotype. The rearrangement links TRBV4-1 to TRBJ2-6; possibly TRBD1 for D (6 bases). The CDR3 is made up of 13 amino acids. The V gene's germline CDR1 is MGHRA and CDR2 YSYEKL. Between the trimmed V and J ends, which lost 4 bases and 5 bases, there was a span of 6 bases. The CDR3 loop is CASSRDRANVLTF. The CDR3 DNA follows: TGCGCCAGCAGCCGGGACAGGGCCAACGTCCTGACTTTC.

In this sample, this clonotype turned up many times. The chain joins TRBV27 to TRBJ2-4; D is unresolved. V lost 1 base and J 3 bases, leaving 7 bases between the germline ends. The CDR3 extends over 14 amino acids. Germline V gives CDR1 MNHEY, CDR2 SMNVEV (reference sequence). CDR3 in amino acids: CASSLLGDKNIQYF. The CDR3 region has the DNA TGTGCCAGCAGTTTATTAGGCGACAAAAACATTCAGTACTTC.

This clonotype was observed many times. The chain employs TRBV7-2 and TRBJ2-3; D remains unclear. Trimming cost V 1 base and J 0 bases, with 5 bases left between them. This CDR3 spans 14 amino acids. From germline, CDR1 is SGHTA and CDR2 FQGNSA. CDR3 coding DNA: TGTGCCAGCAGCTTAGAGGATAGCACAGATACGCAGTATTTT. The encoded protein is CASSLEDSTDTQYF.

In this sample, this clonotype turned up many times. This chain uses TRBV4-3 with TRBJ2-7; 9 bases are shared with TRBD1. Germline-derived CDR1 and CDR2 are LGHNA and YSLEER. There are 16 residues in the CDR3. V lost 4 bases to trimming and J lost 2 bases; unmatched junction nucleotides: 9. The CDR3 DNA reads TGCGCCAGCAGCCCCGGACAGGGGCTGGGCCCCTACGAGCAGTACTTC. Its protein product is CASSPGQGLGPYEQYF.

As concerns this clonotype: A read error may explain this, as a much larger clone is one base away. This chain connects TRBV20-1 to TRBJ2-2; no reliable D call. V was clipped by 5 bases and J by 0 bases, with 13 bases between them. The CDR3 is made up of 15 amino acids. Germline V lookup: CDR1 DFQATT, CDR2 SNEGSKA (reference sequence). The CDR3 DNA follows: TGCAGTGCTGGAGTCGGTTTCCCGAACACCGGGGAGCTGTTTTTT. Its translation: CSAGVGFPNTGELFF.

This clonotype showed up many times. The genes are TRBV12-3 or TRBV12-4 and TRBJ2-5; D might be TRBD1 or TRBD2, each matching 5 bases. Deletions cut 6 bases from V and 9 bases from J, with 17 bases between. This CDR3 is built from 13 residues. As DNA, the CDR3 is TGTGCCAGCAGGGGGGACGCGGAATCGGCCCAGTACTTC. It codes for CASRGDAESAQYF.

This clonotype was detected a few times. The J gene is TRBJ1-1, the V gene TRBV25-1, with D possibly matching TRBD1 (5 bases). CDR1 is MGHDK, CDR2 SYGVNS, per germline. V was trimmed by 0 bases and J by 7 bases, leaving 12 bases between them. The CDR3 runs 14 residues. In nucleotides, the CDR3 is TGTGCCAGCAGTGAATATGGTACCAGGGATGAAGCTTTCTTT. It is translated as CASSEYGTRDEAFF.